The 25 T cell receptor beta chains reported below all come from one sample, sequenced in a study of blood T cell repertoires in COVID-19. The assay was immunoSEQ multiplex PCR, and TCRdb's table has in-frame clones only and misses some. The data hold roughly 280,000 clones, with around 89% observed a single time. The sample consisted of PBMCs or T cells enriched from blood (not recorded which). The receptors were sampled from a woman younger than 30 who had recovered from COVID-19.

The chain carries TRBV7-3 and TRBJ2-1; D remains ambiguous. Per the germline V gene, CDR1 is SGHTA and CDR2 is FQGTGA. This CDR3 has 13 residues. The V end was cut by 1 base, the J end by 4 bases, with 5 bases between. In nucleotides, the CDR3 is TGTGCCAGCAGCTTAAACTCTTACAATGAGCAGTTCTTC. Its translation: CASSLNSYNEQFF. Combining the CDR3 with reference TRBV7-3 and TRBJ2-1 gives the whole variable domain GAGVSQTPSNKVTEKGKYVELRCDPISGHTALYWYRQSLGQGPEFLIYFQGTGAADDSGLPNDRFFAVRPEGSVSTLKIQRTERGDSAVYLCASSLNSYNEQFFGPGTRLTVL.

This chain joins TRBV10-2 and TRBJ1-4, with TRBD1 matching over 9 bases. J gave up 5 bases and V 8 bases, and 6 bases lay outside the gene matches. The CDR3 runs to 14 residues. Germline V gene data show CDR1 as WSHSY and CDR2 as SAAADI. The DNA of the CDR3 is TGCGCCAGCGGCGCCGGGACAGGGAATGAAAAACTGTTTTTT. Amino acid sequence: CASGAGTGNEKLFF.

This chain joins TRBV11-2 and TRBJ2-5; a possible D gene is TRBD1 (6 bases). The germline V and J ends were trimmed by 1 base and 5 bases, with 11 bases remaining between them. Germline V gives CDR1 SGHAT, CDR2 FQNNGV. This CDR3 is built from 14 residues. The CDR3 region has the DNA TGTGCCAGCAGCTTAGCACCAACAGGGGAGACCCAGTACTTC. Its protein product is CASSLAPTGETQYF.

V usage is TRBV30 and J usage is TRBJ1-2; D is possibly TRBD1 (6 bases). Per germline, CDR1 GTSNPN and CDR2 SVGIG (reference sequence). The CDR3 is made up of 16 amino acids. Trimming stripped 3 bases from V and 5 bases from J, with 22 bases between. The CDR3 DNA follows: TGTGCCTGGAGCCGGGGTCTTGCAGGGGTGGGGTATGGCTACACCTTC. It specifies CAWSRGLAGVGYGYTF.

The CDR3, as DNA: TGTGCCAGCAGTTACGCGGCTGAGACCCAGTACTTC. Protein: CASSYAAETQYF. V is TRBV6-6 and J is TRBJ2-5; D is unresolved. CDR1 MNHNY and CDR2 SVGAGI come from the germline V gene (reference sequence). The CDR3 covers 12 residues. Between the trimmed V and J ends, which lost 2 bases and 5 bases, there was a span of 6 bases.

In this sample, this clone turned up once. This chain uses TRBV21-1 with TRBJ2-1; TRBD2, the table's D call, lacks a check against the DNA. TRBV21-1 is designated a pseudogene. The CDR3 runs to 24 residues. CDR3 sequence (DNA): TGTGCCAGCAGCAAAGTACAGGGGGATTCTTCGGGACTAGCGGGGGCCAAATGTTTCGATGAGCAGTTCTTC. It yields the protein CASSKVQGDSSGLAGAKCFDEQFF.

This clone was recorded once. The rearrangement joins TRBV19 to TRBJ1-3; D is undetermined. Looked up from germline, CDR1 is LNHDA and CDR2 is SQIVND (reference sequence). This CDR3 is built from 15 residues. Trimming stripped 11 bases from V and 0 bases from J, with 17 bases between. As DNA, the CDR3 is TGTGCCTCAATACCAACGGGGATCTCTGGAAACACCATATATTTT. Residues: CASIPTGISGNTIYF.

The V and J genes are TRBV19 and TRBJ2-1, with a weak D call TRBD2 (7 bases). Trimming removed 7 bases at V and 8 bases at J, with 12 bases between. In germline, CDR1 is LNHDA, CDR2 SQIVND (reference sequence). The CDR3 is 12 residues long. CDR3 DNA sequence: TGTGCCAGTAAGGGGGGGAGAGATGAGCAGTTCTTC. This sequence encodes CASKGGRDEQFF.

The J gene is TRBJ1-6, the V gene TRBV28; maybe TRBD1 (5 bases). Looked up from germline, CDR1 is MDHEN and CDR2 is SYDVKM. V dropped 3 bases and J dropped 9 bases, with 9 bases sitting between them. The CDR3 is 13 residues long. Here the CDR3 reads CASSFQGSSPLHF. In DNA form, the CDR3 reads TGTGCCAGCAGTTTCCAGGGTAGTTCACCCCTCCACTTT. Full variable domain (rest looked up from reference TRBV28 and TRBJ1-6): DVKVTQSSRYLVKRTGEKVFLECVQDMDHENMFWYRQDPGLGLRLIYFSYDVKMKEKGDIPEGYSVSREKKERFSLILESASTNQTSMYLCASSFQGSSPLHFGNGTRLTVT.

The chain has TRBV11-3 and TRBJ1-2, with D perhaps TRBD1 (5 bases). Germline values: CDR1 SGHNT, CDR2 YENEEA. The CDR3 consists of 15 residues. V shed 4 bases and J shed 4 bases, with 16 bases lying between them. The CDR3 coding sequence is TGTGCCAGCAGCTCCCGTCACTCAGGGTCCTATGGCTACACCTTC. It translates to CASSSRHSGSYGYTF.

This chain uses TRBV5-1 with TRBJ1-1, with D maybe TRBD1 (5 bases). Germline values: CDR1 SGHRS, CDR2 YFSETQ. V lost 6 bases and J 1 base, leaving 10 bases between the germline ends. This CDR3 is built from 13 residues. CDR3 region: CASIGAANTEAFF. DNA for the CDR3: TGCGCCAGCATAGGGGCTGCGAACACTGAAGCTTTCTTT.

The chain carries TRBV6-1 and TRBJ2-7; TRBD1 is a possible D gene (5 bases). Germline CDR1 MNHNS, CDR2 SASEGT. Trimming left V 1 base short and J 0 bases short, with 10 bases between. This CDR3 contains 15 residues. In DNA form, the CDR3 reads TGTGCCAGCAGTGAAGTGGTACAGGTCTCCTACGAGCAGTACTTC. This codes for CASSEVVQVSYEQYF.

For the CDR3, the DNA is TGCAGCGCCGGGTGGGACAGGGGCGGTGAAAAACTGTTTTTT. Translated, it gives CSAGWDRGGEKLFF. The genes are TRBV29-1 and TRBJ1-4; 10 positions match TRBD1. Looked up from germline, CDR1 is SQVTM and CDR2 is ANQGSEA. The V segment lost 7 bases and the J segment 7 bases; nucleotides outside the gene matches: 9. The CDR3 extends over 14 amino acids. Looking up the rest from reference TRBV29-1 and TRBJ1-4 gives the full variable domain: SAVISQKPSRDICQRGTSLTIQCQVDSQVTMMFWYRQQPGQSLTLIATANQGSEATYESGFVIDKFPISRPNLTFSTLTVSNMSPEDSSIYLCSAGWDRGGEKLFFGSGTQLSVL.

The rearrangement links TRBV4-2 to TRBJ1-5, with 8 bases aligning to TRBD1. The junction had 3 bases not matched to a gene; V was cut back by 0 bases and J by 5 bases. This CDR3 is 15 amino acids long. Germline values: CDR1 LGHNA, CDR2 YNFKEQ. The CDR3: CASSQDETGDQPQHF. The CDR3 bases are TGTGCCAGCAGCCAAGACGAGACAGGGGATCAGCCCCAGCATTTT.

The genes are TRBV4-1 and TRBJ1-2; the D gene is possibly TRBD1 (6 bases). V was trimmed by 1 base and J by 0 bases, leaving 9 bases between them. The CDR3 runs 15 residues. Germline V gene lookup returns CDR1 MGHRA and CDR2 YSYEKL. For the CDR3, the DNA is TGCGCCAGCAGCCAAGGGCACAGGGCTAACTATGGCTACACCTTC. The encoded protein is CASSQGHRANYGYTF.

The genes are TRBV12-1 and TRBJ1-6; the table's TRBD1 call for D was not verified on the DNA. TRBV12-1 is assigned pseudogene status. CDR3 length equals 16 residues. The CDR3 loop is CASSFVRVKVNSPLHF. The CDR3 region has the DNA TGTGCCAGCAGCTTTGTCAGGGTTAAAGTGAATTCACCCCTCCACTTT.

This sequence joins TRBV6-4 and TRBJ2-5; TRBD1 might be the D (6 bases). V was pared by 8 bases and J by 7 bases, with 14 bases between. CDR1 and CDR2 (germline): MRHNA, SNTAGT. CDR3 length equals 12 residues. The CDR3 DNA follows: TGTGCCAGCGTCAAGGCCAGGGGGACCCAGTACTTC. Amino acids: CASVKARGTQYF.

The J gene is TRBJ1-3, the V gene TRBV6-1, with 12 bases identical to TRBD1. From germline, CDR1 is MNHNS and CDR2 SASEGT. V gave up 2 bases and J gave up 4 bases; unmatched junction bases: 6. This CDR3 region has 17 residues. As DNA, the CDR3 is TGTGCCAGCAGTGAACCCGGGACAGGGGGCTCAGGAAACACCATATATTTT. Translation: CASSEPGTGGSGNTIYF.

This chain uses TRBV29-1 with TRBJ1-1; a possible D gene is TRBD1 (6 bases). The germline V and J ends were trimmed by 6 bases and 1 base, with 15 bases remaining between them. Germline V lookup: CDR1 SQVTM, CDR2 ANQGSEA. The CDR3 runs to 14 residues. This CDR3 is CSVDVTGGNTEAFF. DNA for the CDR3: TGCAGCGTAGACGTGACAGGAGGGAACACTGAAGCTTTCTTT.

A single count supports this clone. This chain connects TRBV5-1 to TRBJ2-6; possible D gene TRBD2, 5 bases. The CDR3 totals 17 residues. Germline CDR1 and CDR2: SGHRS and YFSETQ. Trimming left V 4 bases short and J 4 bases short, with 18 bases between. Here the CDR3 reads CASSPLVGISGANVLTF. CDR3 in DNA: TGCGCCAGCAGCCCCCTTGTCGGGATATCGGGGGCCAACGTCCTGACTTTC. The full variable domain, with the rest looked up from reference TRBV5-1 and TRBJ2-6, is KAGVTQTPRYLIKTRGQQVTLSCSPISGHRSVSWYQQTPGQGLQFLFEYFSETQRNKGNFPGRFSGRQFSNSRSEMNVSTLELGDSALYLCASSPLVGISGANVLTFGAGSRLTVL.

The V and J genes are TRBV7-2 and TRBJ2-3; 10 nucleotides match TRBD2. This CDR3 is 16 amino acids long. The J segment lost 0 bases and the V segment lost 4 bases, leaving 4 bases of the junction unmatched. In germline, CDR1 is SGHTA, CDR2 FQGNSA. The CDR3, as DNA: TGTGCCAGCAGCTGGACTAGCGGAACTAGCACAGATACGCAGTATTTT. As protein: CASSWTSGTSTDTQYF.

The CDR3 protein is CASSSLGEGNENTIYF. The CDR3 DNA is TGTGCCAGCAGTTCTTTGGGAGAGGGTAACGAAAACACCATATATTTT. The J gene is TRBJ1-3, the V gene TRBV28; D is undetermined. V lost 4 bases to trimming and J lost 6 bases, with 19 bases between them. CDR1 MDHEN and CDR2 SYDVKM come from the germline V gene. CDR3 length: 16 residues. The whole variable domain, remainder taken from reference TRBV28 and TRBJ1-3, is DVKVTQSSRYLVKRTGEKVFLECVQDMDHENMFWYRQDPGLGLRLIYFSYDVKMKEKGDIPEGYSVSREKKERFSLILESASTNQTSMYLCASSSLGEGNENTIYFGEGSWLTVV.

This rearrangement joins TRBV21-1 to TRBJ1-1; the table's D call, TRBD1, has no DNA check behind it. TRBV21-1 is annotated as a pseudogene. The CDR3 loop spans 18 amino acids. CDR3 residues: CASSKALWGRAVNTEAFF. CDR3 in DNA: TGTGCCAGCAGCAAAGCGCTTTGGGGCAGGGCGGTGAACACTGAAGCTTTCTTT.

This chain joins TRBV15 and TRBJ2-1; 13 bases are a match to TRBD2. V lost 3 bases to trimming and J lost 3 bases; unmatched junction nucleotides: 2. Germline V gene data show CDR1 as LNHNV and CDR2 as YYDKDF (reference sequence). The CDR3 length is 16 residues. CDR3 protein: CATSRRTSGGYNEQFF. For the CDR3, the DNA is TGTGCCACCAGCAGGAGGACTAGCGGGGGCTACAATGAGCAGTTCTTC.

The chain links TRBV19 to TRBJ1-3; TRBD1 might be the D (5 bases). The V end lost 9 bases, the J end lost 0 bases, and 18 bases lay between the germline ends. Germline-derived CDR1 and CDR2 are LNHDA and SQIVND (reference sequence). The CDR3 length is 16 residues. The CDR3 DNA follows: TGTGCCAGCACCCCCAGGGTGCAGGACTCTGGAAACACCATATATTTT. This sequence encodes CASTPRVQDSGNTIYF. The variable domain in full, with the rest retrieved from reference TRBV19 and TRBJ1-3, is DGGITQSPKYLFRKEGQNVTLSCEQNLNHDAMYWYRQDPGQGLRLIYYSQIVNDFQKGDIAEGYSVSREKKESFPLTVTSAQKNPTAFYLCASTPRVQDSGNTIYFGEGSWLTVV.